The 21 T cell receptor beta chains below come from one sample, sequenced in a study of CD8 T cells in Susac syndrome (dated by TCRdb to between 2017 and 2020). Libraries were built with the immunoSEQ multiplex PCR assay. RNA was extracted with the RNeasy kit and roughly 0.5 to 1 ug was reverse transcribed using random hexamers. TCRdb's own reprocessing of the public reads used fastp at Q25 and MiXCR and kept productive beta chains. Each CDR3 protein gets just one entry, which takes the most common genes and DNA from the rows behind it. The sample table records tens of thousands of distinct CDR3 sequences; around nine tenths of these occur just once. Jointly, the top ten make up around 0.5% of the sample. Material for sequencing was CD8+ T cells from PBMCs. These receptors came from a human donor with multiple sclerosis.

The rearrangement uses TRBV7-9 and TRBJ2-1; D ambiguous. The V and J ends lost 4 bases and 1 base respectively, with 11 bases between them. Germline loops: CDR1 SEHNR, CDR2 FQNEAQ (reference sequence). The CDR3 sequence is 15 residues long. CDR3 sequence reads: CASSSTTHSYNEQFF. CDR3 in DNA: TGTGCCAGCAGCTCGACGACACATTCCTACAATGAGCAGTTCTTC.

V and J are TRBV13 and TRBJ2-1; TRBD1 matches at 7 bases. The V and J ends lost 3 bases and 5 bases, in that order; junction bases with no gene match: 4. Looked up from germline, CDR1 is PRHDT and CDR2 is FYEKMQ (reference sequence). The CDR3 consists of 14 residues. The CDR3 DNA reads as TGTGCCAGCAGCTTGATTGGACAGGACAATGAGCAGTTCTTC. It is translated as CASSLIGQDNEQFF.

This sequence joins TRBV9 and TRBJ1-2; perhaps TRBD1 as D (6 bases). V dropped 4 bases and J dropped 7 bases, with 17 bases sitting between them. In germline, CDR1 is SGDLS, CDR2 YYNGEE. This CDR3 comprises 14 residues. Here the CDR3 DNA reads TGTGCCAGCAGCTCTCATGGGGGGCCGGGTGGCTACACCTTC. Translation gives CASSSHGGPGGYTF.

This clonotype was observed once. The rearrangement links TRBV4-3 to TRBJ2-3; 7 bases line up with TRBD2. Germline V gives CDR1 LGHNA, CDR2 YSLEER. The V segment lost 0 bases and the J segment 2 bases; nucleotides outside the gene matches: 8. The CDR3 loop spans 17 amino acids. The CDR3 sequence is CASSQDRASGYTDTQYF. In nucleotides, the CDR3 is TGCGCCAGCAGCCAAGATCGGGCTAGCGGTTACACAGATACGCAGTATTTT.

In its sample, this clonotype was seen once. The V gene is TRBV28, the J gene TRBJ2-7, with D maybe TRBD1 (5 bases). V shed 3 bases and J shed 6 bases, with 18 bases lying between them. This CDR3 contains 15 residues. CDR1 is MDHEN and CDR2 is SYDVKM in the germline V gene. CDR3 sequence: CASSFRSGKSGEQYF. CDR3 DNA: TGTGCCAGCAGTTTTAGGTCAGGGAAATCGGGCGAGCAGTACTTC.

A few counts support this clonotype. CDR3 residues: CASNSGLPGEQYF. CDR3 sequence (DNA): TGTGCCAGCAATAGTGGACTACCCGGCGAGCAGTACTTC. V and J are TRBV7-2 and TRBJ2-7, with a weak D call TRBD2 (6 bases). The CDR3 is made up of 13 amino acids. Germline V gene data show CDR1 as SGHTA and CDR2 as FQGNSA. Trimming shortened V by 7 bases and J by 6 bases, and 16 bases separated the two germline ends.

V is TRBV10-2 and J is TRBJ1-1; D gene unclear. Trimming took 6 bases from V and 5 from J, leaving 13 bases between them. CDR1 is WSHSY, CDR2 SAAADI, per germline. This CDR3 contains 13 residues. The chain's CDR3 is CASSLDRLTEAFF. CDR3 in DNA: TGCGCCAGCAGCCTGGACCGATTGACTGAAGCTTTCTTT.

This chain uses TRBV7-9 with TRBJ1-1; no firm D call. Germline lookup yields CDR1 SEHNR and CDR2 FQNEAQ (reference sequence). The CDR3 has 14 amino acids. Trimming shortened V by 1 base and J by 1 base, and 7 bases separated the two germline ends. The CDR3 loop is CASSLVDPNTEAFF. As DNA, the CDR3 is TGTGCCAGCAGCTTAGTGGACCCGAACACTGAAGCTTTCTTT. Together with reference TRBV7-9 and TRBJ1-1, the CDR3 gives the full variable domain: DTGVSQNPRHKITKRGQNVTFRCDPISEHNRLYWYRQTLGQGPEFLTYFQNEAQLEKSRLLSDRFSAERPKGSFSTLEIQRTEQGDSAMYLCASSLVDPNTEAFFGQGTRLTVV.

The rearrangement joins TRBV27 to TRBJ2-2; possibly TRBD1 or TRBD2 for D (6 bases each). V was shortened by 8 bases and J by 6 bases, with 16 bases between the two germline ends. Germline V gives CDR1 MNHEY, CDR2 SMNVEV (reference sequence). There are 14 residues in the CDR3. The CDR3: CASSAWGASGELFF. The CDR3 DNA reads TGTGCCAGCTCAGCATGGGGGGCCTCCGGGGAGCTGTTTTTT.

The gene calls are TRBV27 and TRBJ1-6, with D possibly matching TRBD1 (6 bases). Germline CDR1 reads MNHEY; CDR2 reads SMNVEV (reference sequence). There are 13 residues in the CDR3. V was cut by 2 bases and J by 9 bases, with 8 bases left in between. In DNA, the CDR3 is TGTGCCAGCAGTTTAACAGGGACTTCACCCCTCCACTTT. It codes for CASSLTGTSPLHF.

The chain has TRBV5-4 and TRBJ2-7, with 7 bases matching TRBD2. The germline V gene encodes CDR1 SGHNT and CDR2 YYREEE (reference sequence). V dropped 3 bases and J dropped 2; count of bases not matched to a gene: 5. The CDR3 has 14 residues. The CDR3 sequence is CASSSLAGAYEQYF. DNA for the CDR3: TGTGCCAGCAGCTCCTTGGCGGGGGCCTACGAGCAGTACTTC.

With regard to this clonotype: An end of the junction does not agree with germline; a read error may underlie this. V gene TRBV4-1 combines with J gene TRBJ2-7; no clear D gene. The CDR3 consists of 13 residues. Germline assignment: CDR1 MGHRA and CDR2 YSYEKL. The CDR3 DNA sequence: TGCGCCAGCAGCCAAGATTTAGGGTTCATAATGGACTTC. This gives the protein CASSQDLGFIMDF.

The J gene is TRBJ2-2, the V gene TRBV19; no clear D. The CDR3 sequence is 15 residues long. Trimming cost V 2 bases and J 4 bases, with 11 bases left between them. Germline lookup yields CDR1 LNHDA and CDR2 SQIVND (reference sequence). The CDR3 DNA reads TGTGCCAGTAGTATAAGGGCCTTTGGCACCGGGGAGCTGTTTTTT. Encoded protein: CASSIRAFGTGELFF.

The CDR3 DNA reads as TGTGCCAGTAGTATGCCTGGGGACTATGGCTACACCTTC. Amino acid sequence: CASSMPGDYGYTF. The chain carries TRBV19 and TRBJ1-2; D ambiguous. Germline V CDR1 and CDR2: LNHDA, SQIVND (reference sequence). V was pared by 3 bases and J by 3 bases, with 8 bases between. This CDR3 contains 13 residues. The full variable domain, with the rest looked up from reference TRBV19 and TRBJ1-2, is DGGITQSPKYLFRKEGQNVTLSCEQNLNHDAMYWYRQDPGQGLRLIYYSQIVNDFQKGDIAEGYSVSREKKESFPLTVTSAQKNPTAFYLCASSMPGDYGYTFGSGTRLTVV.

The chain uses TRBV7-2 and TRBJ2-1, with a weak D call TRBD2 (6 bases). The V and J ends lost 8 bases and 7 bases respectively, with 21 bases between them. The CDR3 is made up of 15 amino acids. Germline lookup yields CDR1 SGHTA and CDR2 FQGNSA. The chain's CDR3 is CASGYSGSNSNEQFF. CDR3 nucleotide sequence: TGTGCCAGCGGATATAGCGGCTCGAATTCTAATGAGCAGTTCTTC.

This clonotype was counted a single time. The chain links TRBV5-4 to TRBJ2-1; the D is unclear. The germline gives CDR1 SGHNT, CDR2 YYREEE (reference sequence). The V gene lost 0 bases and the J gene lost 8 bases, with 12 bases spanning the gap. The CDR3 has 14 amino acids. The CDR3 loop reads CASSLELSHHEQFF. The CDR3 coding sequence is TGTGCCAGCAGCTTGGAACTATCTCACCATGAGCAGTTCTTC.

J is TRBJ2-3 and V is TRBV7-8, with TRBD2 identical over 10 bases. Per the germline V gene, CDR1 is SGHVS and CDR2 is FQNEAQ. With 5 bases clipped from V and 0 bases from J, the junction kept 8 bases outside the gene matches. CDR3 length: 17 amino acids. The chain's CDR3 is CASSPWTSGGSTDTQYF. CDR3 DNA: TGTGCCAGCAGCCCGTGGACTAGCGGAGGGAGCACAGATACGCAGTATTTT.

This sequence joins TRBV2 and TRBJ2-1, with 14 bases fitting TRBD2. The CDR3 has 18 residues. Germline V lookup: CDR1 SNHLY, CDR2 FYNNEI. V gave up 7 bases and J gave up 8 bases; unmatched junction bases: 16. CDR3 coding DNA: TGTGCCAGCACCGGCTGGGGGGGACTAGCGGGAGTTGAGGATGAGCAGTTCTTC. It is translated as CASTGWGGLAGVEDEQFF. The full variable domain, completed using reference TRBV2 and TRBJ2-1, is EPEVTQTPSHQVTQMGQEVILRCVPISNHLYFYWYRQILGQKVEFLVSFYNNEISEKSEIFDDQFSVERPDGSNFTLKIRSTKLEDSAMYFCASTGWGGLAGVEDEQFFGPGTRLTVL.

The sample holds one count of this clonotype. The chain employs TRBV13 and TRBJ1-1; D is uncertain. The V gene lost 1 base and the J gene lost 0 bases, with 3 bases spanning the gap. The CDR3 sequence is 13 residues long. Germline values: CDR1 PRHDT, CDR2 FYEKMQ (reference sequence). Here the CDR3 reads CASSLEMNTEAFF. CDR3 coding DNA: TGTGCCAGCAGCTTAGAGATGAACACTGAAGCTTTCTTT.

The V and J genes are TRBV6-5 and TRBJ2-2; 7 nucleotides align to TRBD1. Germline loops: CDR1 MNHEY, CDR2 SVGAGI. The V gene end was trimmed by 0 bases and the J gene end by 4 bases; junction bases not matched to a gene: 5. There are 16 residues in the CDR3. The CDR3 DNA reads TGTGCCAGCAGTTACTCCCGGGACAGTGGCACCGGGGAGCTGTTTTTT. This translates into CASSYSRDSGTGELFF.

The rearrangement uses TRBV10-3 and TRBJ2-1; D is uncertain. Germline CDR1 reads ENHRY; CDR2 reads SYGVKD. V was cut by 7 bases and J by 5 bases, with 6 bases left in between. This CDR3 has 11 residues. The CDR3 coding sequence is TGTGCCATCACGGCGAACAATGAGCAGTTCTTC. Amino acid sequence: CAITANNEQFF.